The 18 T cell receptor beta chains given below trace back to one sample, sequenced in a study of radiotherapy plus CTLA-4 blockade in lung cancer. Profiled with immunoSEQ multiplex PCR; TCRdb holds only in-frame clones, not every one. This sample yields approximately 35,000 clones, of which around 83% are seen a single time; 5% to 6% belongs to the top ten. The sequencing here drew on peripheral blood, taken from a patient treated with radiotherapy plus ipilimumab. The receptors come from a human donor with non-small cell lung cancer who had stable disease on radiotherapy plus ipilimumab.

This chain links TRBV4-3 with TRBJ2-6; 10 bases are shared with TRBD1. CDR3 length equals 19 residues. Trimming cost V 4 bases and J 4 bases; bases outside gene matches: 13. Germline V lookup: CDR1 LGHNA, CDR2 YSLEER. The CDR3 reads CASSLGGGTGVSGANVLTF. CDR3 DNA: TGCGCCAGCAGCCTAGGAGGGGGGACAGGGGTCTCAGGGGCCAACGTCCTGACTTTC.

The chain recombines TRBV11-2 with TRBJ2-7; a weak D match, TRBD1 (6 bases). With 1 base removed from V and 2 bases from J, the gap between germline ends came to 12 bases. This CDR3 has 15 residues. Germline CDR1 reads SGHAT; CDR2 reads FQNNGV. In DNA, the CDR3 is TGTGCCAGCAGCTTAGGAAACAGGGAAACCTACGAGCAGTACTTC. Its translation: CASSLGNRETYEQYF. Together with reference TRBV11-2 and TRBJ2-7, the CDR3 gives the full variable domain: EAGVAQSPRYKIIEKRQSVAFWCNPISGHATLYWYQQILGQGPKLLIQFQNNGVVDDSQLPKDRFSAERLKGVDSTLKIQPAKLEDSAVYLCASSLGNRETYEQYFGPGTRLTVT.

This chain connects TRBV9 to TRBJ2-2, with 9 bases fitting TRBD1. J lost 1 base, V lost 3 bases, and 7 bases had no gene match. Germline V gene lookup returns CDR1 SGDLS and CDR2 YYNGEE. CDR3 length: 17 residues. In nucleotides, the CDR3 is TGTGCCAGCAGCGATCGGGACAGGGAGTGGAACACCGGGGAGCTGTTTTTT. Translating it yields CASSDRDREWNTGELFF.

CDR3 in amino acids: CASSRGTSGPRDTQYF. CDR3 DNA sequence: TGTGCCAGCAGCCGCGGGACTAGCGGACCCCGAGATACGCAGTATTTT. V gene TRBV7-3 combines with J gene TRBJ2-3; TRBD2 matches 11 bases. The ends lost 5 bases at V and 5 bases at J; junction bases unmatched: 9. Germline CDR1 and CDR2: SGHTA and FQGTGA. CDR3 size: 16 residues.

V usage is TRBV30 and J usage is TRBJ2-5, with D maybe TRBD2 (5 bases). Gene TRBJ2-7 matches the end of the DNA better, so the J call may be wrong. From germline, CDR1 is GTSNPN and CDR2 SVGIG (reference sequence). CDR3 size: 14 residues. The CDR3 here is CAWSAWVREGEQYF. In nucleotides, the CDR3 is TGTGCCTGGAGTGCCTGGGTTCGGGAAGGCGAGCAGTACTTC.

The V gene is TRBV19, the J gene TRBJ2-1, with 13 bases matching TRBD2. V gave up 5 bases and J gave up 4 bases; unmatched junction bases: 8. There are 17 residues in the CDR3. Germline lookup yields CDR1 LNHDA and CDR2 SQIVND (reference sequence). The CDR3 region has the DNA TGTGCCAGTAGTCTCGGACTAGCGGGAGATTTTTACAATGAGCAGTTCTTC. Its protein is CASSLGLAGDFYNEQFF. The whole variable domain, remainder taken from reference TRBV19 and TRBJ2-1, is DGGITQSPKYLFRKEGQNVTLSCEQNLNHDAMYWYRQDPGQGLRLIYYSQIVNDFQKGDIAEGYSVSREKKESFPLTVTSAQKNPTAFYLCASSLGLAGDFYNEQFFGPGTRLTVL.

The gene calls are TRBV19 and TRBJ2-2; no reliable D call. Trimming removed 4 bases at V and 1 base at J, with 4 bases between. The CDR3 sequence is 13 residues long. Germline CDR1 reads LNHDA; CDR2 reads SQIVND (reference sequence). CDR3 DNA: TGTGCCAGTAGTACAGGGAACACCGGGGAGCTGTTTTTT. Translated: CASSTGNTGELFF.

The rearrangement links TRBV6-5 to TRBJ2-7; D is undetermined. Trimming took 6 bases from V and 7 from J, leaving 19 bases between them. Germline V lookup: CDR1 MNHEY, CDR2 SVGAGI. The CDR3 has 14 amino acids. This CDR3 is CASSPTTTRGEQYF. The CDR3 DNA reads TGTGCCAGCAGCCCTACTACTACCCGCGGAGAGCAGTACTTC.

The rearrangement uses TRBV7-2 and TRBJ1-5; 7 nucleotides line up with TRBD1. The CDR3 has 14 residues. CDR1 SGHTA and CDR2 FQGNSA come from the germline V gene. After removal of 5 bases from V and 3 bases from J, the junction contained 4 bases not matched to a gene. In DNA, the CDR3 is TGTGCCAGCAGCCGGACAGGCCTCAATCAGCCCCAGCATTTT. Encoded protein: CASSRTGLNQPQHF.

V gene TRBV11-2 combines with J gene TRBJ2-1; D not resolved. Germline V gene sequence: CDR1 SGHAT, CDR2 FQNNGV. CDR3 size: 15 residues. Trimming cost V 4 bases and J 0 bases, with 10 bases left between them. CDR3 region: CASSSTLSSYNEQFF. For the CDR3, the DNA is TGTGCCAGCAGCTCGACACTCAGCTCCTACAATGAGCAGTTCTTC.

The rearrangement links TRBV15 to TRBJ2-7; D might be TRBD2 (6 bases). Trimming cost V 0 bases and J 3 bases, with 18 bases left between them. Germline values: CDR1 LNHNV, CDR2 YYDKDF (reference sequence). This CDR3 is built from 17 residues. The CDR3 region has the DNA TGTGCCACCAGCAGAGACCGGGGGAGACGGATGGACTACGAGCAGTACTTC. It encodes CATSRDRGRRMDYEQYF. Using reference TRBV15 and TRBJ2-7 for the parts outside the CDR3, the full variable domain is DAMVIQNPRYQVTQFGKPVTLSCSQTLNHNVMYWYQQKSSQAPKLLFHYYDKDFNNEADTPDNFQSRRPNTSFCFLDIRSPGLGDTAMYLCATSRDRGRRMDYEQYFGPGTRLTVT.

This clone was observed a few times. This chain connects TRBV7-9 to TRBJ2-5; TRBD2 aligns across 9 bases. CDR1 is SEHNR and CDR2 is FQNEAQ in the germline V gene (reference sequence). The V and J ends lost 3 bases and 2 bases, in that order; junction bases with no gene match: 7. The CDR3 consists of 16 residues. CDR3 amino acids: CASSLGGRAWQETQYF. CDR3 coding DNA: TGTGCCAGCAGCTTGGGCGGGAGGGCCTGGCAAGAGACCCAGTACTTC.

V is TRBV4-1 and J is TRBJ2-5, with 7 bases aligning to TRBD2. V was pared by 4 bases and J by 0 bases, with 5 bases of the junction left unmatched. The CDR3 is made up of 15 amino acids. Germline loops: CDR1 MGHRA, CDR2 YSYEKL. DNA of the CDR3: TGCGCCAGCAGCCTCGGACTAGGAGACCAAGAGACCCAGTACTTC. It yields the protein CASSLGLGDQETQYF.

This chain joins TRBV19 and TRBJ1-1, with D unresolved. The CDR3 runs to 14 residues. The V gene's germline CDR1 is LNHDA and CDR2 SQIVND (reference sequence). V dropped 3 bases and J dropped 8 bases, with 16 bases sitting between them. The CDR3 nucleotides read TGTGCCAGTAGTATTTATTTCGGGTCAGCAGAAGCTTTCTTT. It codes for CASSIYFGSAEAFF.

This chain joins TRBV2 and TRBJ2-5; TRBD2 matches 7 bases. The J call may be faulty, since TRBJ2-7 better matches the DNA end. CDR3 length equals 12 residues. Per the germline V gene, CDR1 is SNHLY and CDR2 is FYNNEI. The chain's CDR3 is CASSELAAEQYF. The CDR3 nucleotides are TGTGCCAGCAGTGAACTAGCGGCCGAGCAGTACTTC.

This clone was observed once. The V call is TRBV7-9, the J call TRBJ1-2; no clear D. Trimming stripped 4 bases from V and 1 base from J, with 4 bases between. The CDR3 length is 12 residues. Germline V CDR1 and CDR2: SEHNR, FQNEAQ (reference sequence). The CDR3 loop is CASSSSNYGYTF. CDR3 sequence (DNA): TGTGCCAGCAGCTCCAGTAACTATGGCTACACCTTC.

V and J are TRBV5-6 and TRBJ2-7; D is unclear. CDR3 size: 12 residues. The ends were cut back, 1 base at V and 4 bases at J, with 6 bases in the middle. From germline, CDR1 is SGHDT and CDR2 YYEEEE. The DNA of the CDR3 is TGTGCCAGCAGCTTGTTCGAGTACGAGCAGTACTTC. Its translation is CASSLFEYEQYF.

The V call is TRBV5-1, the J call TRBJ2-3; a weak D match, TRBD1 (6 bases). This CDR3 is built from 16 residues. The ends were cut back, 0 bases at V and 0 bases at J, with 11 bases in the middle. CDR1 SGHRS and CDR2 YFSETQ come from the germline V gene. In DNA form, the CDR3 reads TGCGCCAGCAGCTTGGCGATTGACAGGAGCACAGATACGCAGTATTTT. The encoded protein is CASSLAIDRSTDTQYF. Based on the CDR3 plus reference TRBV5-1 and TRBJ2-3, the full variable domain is KAGVTQTPRYLIKTRGQQVTLSCSPISGHRSVSWYQQTPGQGLQFLFEYFSETQRNKGNFPGRFSGRQFSNSRSEMNVSTLELGDSALYLCASSLAIDRSTDTQYFGPGTRLTVL.